The 20 T cell receptor beta chains presented below share a single source sample, sequenced in a study of cytomegalovirus exposure and HLA in healthy donors (dated by TCRdb to 2015 to 2018). Receptor libraries were prepared by the immunoSEQ multiplex PCR assay. A mixture of 60 forward primers for TCR Vbeta segments and 13 reverse primers for TCR Jbeta segments was used in the multiplex PCR. What TCRdb holds here is the immuneACCESS table cut down to in-frame rearrangements. Part of the clones is not present; checked against another copy, under half of the missing clones reflect an unresolved V gene, and the others are unexplained. Present in this sample are around 300,000 clones, almost 85% of which were seen just once. The ten largest clones take up approximately 2% of the sample. The sequenced sample consisted of PBMCs. The origin of the receptors is a woman aged 40-49 years in good health and CMV-seropositive.

This clone was detected only once. V usage is TRBV2 and J usage is TRBJ1-2, with 7 bases matching TRBD1. Looked up from germline, CDR1 is SNHLY and CDR2 is FYNNEI. Trimming cost V 7 bases and J 0 bases; bases outside gene matches: 8. The CDR3 sequence is 15 residues long. CDR3 sequence: CASTPGQYANYGYTF. The CDR3 region has the DNA TGTGCCAGCACCCCGGGACAGTATGCTAACTATGGCTACACCTTC.

CDR3 residues: CASSFGRERDTQYF. CDR3 coding DNA: TGTGCCAGCAGTTTTGGGCGGGAGAGAGATACGCAGTATTTT. This sequence joins TRBV27 and TRBJ2-3; TRBD2 agrees at 7 bases. Germline-derived CDR1 and CDR2 are MNHEY and SMNVEV (reference sequence). This CDR3 spans 14 amino acids. Unmatched junction bases numbered 5, after V lost 3 bases and J lost 5 bases.

The rearrangement uses TRBV6-5 and TRBJ1-6, with D possibly TRBD1 on 5 matching bases. The V gene's germline CDR1 is MNHEY and CDR2 SVGAGI. The V gene lost 10 bases and the J gene lost 7 bases, with 20 bases spanning the gap. The CDR3 loop spans 15 amino acids. DNA for the CDR3: TGTGCCACATCCGGGCTCTCGGGGGGAAATTCACCCCTCCACTTT. It yields the protein CATSGLSGGNSPLHF.

The J gene is TRBJ2-1, the V gene TRBV4-3, with TRBD1 identical over 8 bases. This CDR3 contains 15 residues. Germline V CDR1 and CDR2: LGHNA, YSLEER. J was trimmed by 3 bases and V by 5 bases; bases with no gene match: 6. The CDR3 DNA follows: TGCGCCAGCAGCACGGACAGGGACGACTACAATGAGCAGTTCTTC. Translated: CASSTDRDDYNEQFF.

The chain has TRBV4-3 and TRBJ2-7, with D possibly TRBD1 on 6 matching bases. Trimming pared 0 bases from V and 3 bases from J, leaving 15 bases between. Germline lookup yields CDR1 LGHNA and CDR2 YSLEER. This CDR3 is built from 16 residues. The CDR3 sequence: CASSQDIRTANYEQYF. The DNA for the CDR3 is TGCGCCAGCAGCCAAGATATCAGGACAGCTAACTACGAGCAGTACTTC.

The gene calls are TRBV4-2 and TRBJ1-2; TRBD1 matches at 8 bases. This CDR3 has 14 amino acids. Germline lookup yields CDR1 LGHNA and CDR2 YNFKEQ. V gave up 1 base and J gave up 4 bases; unmatched junction bases: 2. For the CDR3, the DNA is TGTGCCAGCAGCCAAGCAGGGGGCGTCTATGGCTACACCTTC. This translates into CASSQAGGVYGYTF.

This clone was seen more than once but under ten times. CDR3 amino acids: CASSLKDRDRAQHF. CDR3 DNA: TGTGCCAGCTCACTAAAAGACAGGGACCGGGCCCAGCATTTT. The genes are TRBV18 and TRBJ1-5; TRBD1 matches 7 bases. Germline loops: CDR1 KGHSH, CDR2 LQKENI. Trimming removed 4 bases from V and 11 bases from J; junction bases left unmatched: 11. The CDR3 is 14 amino acids.

The V gene is TRBV27, the J gene TRBJ1-5; TRBD1 matches at 8 bases. CDR3 size: 17 residues. Germline lookup yields CDR1 MNHEY and CDR2 SMNVEV (reference sequence). V was pared by 5 bases and J by 2 bases, with 11 bases of the junction left unmatched. CDR3 DNA: TGTGCCAGCAGTGCAGACAGGGGCATATTCGGCAATCAGCCCCAGCATTTT. It is translated as CASSADRGIFGNQPQHF.

The chain is built from TRBV29-1 and TRBJ2-2; 7 bases are shared with TRBD2. This CDR3 has 11 residues. The germline V gene encodes CDR1 SQVTM and CDR2 ANQGSEA. The V gene end was trimmed by 4 bases and the J gene end by 8 bases; junction bases not matched to a gene: 1. DNA for the CDR3: TGCAGCGTTGGCGGGAGAGGGGAGCTGTTTTTT. Residues: CSVGGRGELFF.

The V and J genes are TRBV5-1 and TRBJ1-4; 7 bases map to TRBD1. Looked up from germline, CDR1 is SGHRS and CDR2 is YFSETQ. V shed 4 bases and J 10 bases; nucleotides not matched to a gene: 10. CDR3 length equals 14 residues. The CDR3 reads CASSAVENRGKLFF. The CDR3 DNA reads TGCGCCAGCAGCGCCGTAGAGAACAGGGGAAAACTGTTTTTT.

The chain is built from TRBV30 and TRBJ1-2; TRBD1 matches 7 bases. Germline CDR1 GTSNPN, CDR2 SVGIG (reference sequence). This CDR3 is 13 amino acids long. J gave up 4 bases and V 2 bases, and 4 bases lay outside the gene matches. DNA for the CDR3: TGTGCCTGGAGTAAGGACAGGATCTATGGCTACACCTTC. Amino acid sequence: CAWSKDRIYGYTF.

This chain uses TRBV4-2 with TRBJ2-5; the match to TRBD1 covers 10 bases. The last part of the DNA fits TRBJ2-7 better; the J call may be wrong. This CDR3 has 17 residues. Looked up from germline, CDR1 is LGHNA and CDR2 is YNFKEQ. The CDR3, as DNA: TGTGCCAGCAGCCAAGAGTGGGGGACAGGGGCCCACTACGAGCAGTACTTC. It encodes CASSQEWGTGAHYEQYF.

Here the CDR3 DNA reads TGTGCCAGCAGCGTAGACGGGACTAGCCTCAATGAGCAGTTCTTC. Translation gives CASSVDGTSLNEQFF. The chain couples TRBV9 to TRBJ2-1; 9 bases match TRBD2. The CDR3 extends over 15 amino acids. Germline loops: CDR1 SGDLS, CDR2 YYNGEE. J was trimmed by 6 bases and V by 0 bases; bases with no gene match: 4. Combining the CDR3 with reference TRBV9 and TRBJ2-1 gives the whole variable domain DSGVTQTPKHLITATGQRVTLRCSPRSGDLSVYWYQQSLDQGLQFLIQYYNGEERAKGNILERFSAQQFPDLHSELNLSSLELGDSALYFCASSVDGTSLNEQFFGPGTRLTVL.

V usage is TRBV29-1 and J usage is TRBJ1-1; the D gene is possibly TRBD1 (6 bases). The CDR3 consists of 13 residues. Germline V gene lookup returns CDR1 SQVTM and CDR2 ANQGSEA. Trimming pared 7 bases from V and 1 base from J, leaving 13 bases between. CDR3 nucleotide sequence: TGCAGCGCACGGACACAGGGGAACACTGAAGCTTTCTTT. Translated: CSARTQGNTEAFF.

The genes are TRBV7-9 and TRBJ2-1; TRBD1 might be the D (5 bases). CDR1 is SEHNR, CDR2 FQNEAQ, per germline (reference sequence). The CDR3 runs to 15 residues. The V gene lost 7 bases and the J gene lost 2 bases, with 15 bases spanning the gap. CDR3 amino acids: CASIYGARAYNEQFF. The CDR3 DNA reads as TGTGCCAGCATATATGGGGCAAGGGCCTACAATGAGCAGTTCTTC.

This rearrangement joins TRBV7-2 to TRBJ1-2, with 7 bases matching TRBD1. V lost 10 bases and J lost 3; bases outside the gene matches: 11. The germline gives CDR1 SGHTA, CDR2 FQGNSA. The CDR3 is made up of 14 amino acids. The CDR3 DNA reads as TGTGCCACCGTTAGGCCCGGGACAGACTATGGCTACACCTTC. It translates to CATVRPGTDYGYTF. The full variable domain, with the rest looked up from reference TRBV7-2 and TRBJ1-2, is GAGVSQSPSNKVTEKGKDVELRCDPISGHTALYWYRQSLGQGLEFLIYFQGNSAPDKSGLPSDRFSAERTGGSVSTLTIQRTQQEDSAVYLCATVRPGTDYGYTFGSGTRLTVV.

This clone turned up a few times. This chain joins TRBV7-2 and TRBJ2-1, with 13 bases lining up with TRBD2. Germline-derived CDR1 and CDR2 are SGHTA and FQGNSA. The CDR3 covers 16 residues. The trim removed 0 bases at V and 6 bases at J, leaving 2 bases unmatched. The CDR3 region has the DNA TGTGCCAGCAGCTTAGCCACTAGCGGGAGGGCCAATGAGCAGTTCTTC. This translates into CASSLATSGRANEQFF.

The CDR3 reads CASSLAAGGKETQYF. The DNA of the CDR3 is TGTGCCAGCAGCTTAGCCGCAGGGGGTAAGGAGACCCAGTACTTC. This rearrangement joins TRBV7-9 to TRBJ2-5; 7 bases line up with TRBD1. CDR3 length: 15 residues. The V gene end was trimmed by 0 bases and the J gene end by 5 bases; junction bases not matched to a gene: 6. CDR1 is SEHNR, CDR2 FQNEAQ, per germline (reference sequence).

The chain is built from TRBV7-2 and TRBJ2-7, with 7 bases aligning to TRBD2. The CDR3 loop spans 14 amino acids. V dropped 5 bases and J dropped 2; count of bases not matched to a gene: 6. Germline loops: CDR1 SGHTA, CDR2 FQGNSA. In DNA, the CDR3 is TGTGCCAGCAGCATCTCTAGCGGCCCCTACGAGCAGTACTTC. It specifies CASSISSGPYEQYF.

The rearrangement links TRBV6-5 to TRBJ1-4; tentative D call: TRBD1 (5 bases). Trimming removed 10 bases from V and 2 bases from J, with 17 bases in between. CDR1 is MNHEY and CDR2 is SVGAGI in the germline V gene. The CDR3 has 15 residues. As DNA, the CDR3 is TGTGCCACGAGCAGGGAATCCGGCACTAATGAAAAACTGTTTTTT. Amino acids: CATSRESGTNEKLFF.